Listed below are T cell receptor beta chains from one sample, sequenced in a study of T cell repertoires in cytomegalovirus infection. Each CDR3 protein is one row after TCRdb ran MiXCR on the reads. The sample consists of approximately 100,000 distinct CDR3 sequences, about 25% of them appearing once. Sequenced sample: CD8+ T cells from PBMCs. These receptors originate from a human donor in good health (CMV status not recorded). Some clones in this sample may be carry-over from other donors' samples. The CDR3 runs from the conserved cysteine through the conserved F or W. The D gene is left open where the match is weak. Expanded clones get a size class; other rows say once, few or many, or leave the size out.

>few|TRBJ1-2|TRBD1|TRBV29-1
CSAGRQGIREGYTF
TGCAGCGCTGGGAGACAGGGGATAAGAGAGGGCTACACCTTC
>many|TRBJ1-2|-|TRBV2
CASSDGYLTTGYTF
TGTGCCAGCAGTGATGGGTACCTAACTACCGGCTACACCTTC
>few|TRBJ1-5|-|TRBV12-3/TRBV12-4
CASLRAGTSNQPQHF
TGTGCCAGCCTTAGGGCGGGAACTAGCAATCAGCCCCAGCATTTT
>many|TRBJ2-1|-|TRBV7-9
CASSDTEGYSYNEQFF
TGTGCCAGCAGCGATACTGAGGGGTACTCCTACAATGAGCAGTTCTTC
>few|TRBJ2-2|TRBD2|TRBV4-1
CASSQDRPALAVGELFF
TGCGCCAGCAGCCAAGATCGCCCCGCACTAGCGGTAGGGGAGCTGTTTTTT
>-|TRBJ1-2|-|TRBV29-1
CSVELWEADYGYTF
TGCAGCGTTGAGTTGTGGGAGGCGGACTATGGCTACACCTTC
>few|TRBJ1-1|-|TRBV7-6
CASSFTGEGVNTEAFF
TGTGCCAGCAGCTTTACCGGAGAAGGGGTTAACACTGAAGCTTTCTTT
>many|TRBJ1-1|-|TRBV7-2
CASSPVLNTEAFF
TGTGCCAGCAGCCCCGTTTTGAACACTGAAGCTTTCTTT
>few|TRBJ2-1|-|TRBV6-2/TRBV6-3
CASSFNPGQLDEQFF
TGTGCCAGCAGTTTCAACCCGGGGCAGCTGGATGAGCAGTTCTTC
>-|TRBJ1-6|-|TRBV9
CASSVGQGRNSPLHF
TGTGCCAGCAGCGTAGGGCAGGGCCGGAATTCACCCCTCCACTTT
>once|TRBJ1-2|-|TRBV27
CASSFPGSPNSYTF
TGTGCCAGCAGTTTTCCCGGGTCACCGAATAGCTACACCTTC
>few|TRBJ2-1|TRBD2|TRBV20-1
CSARTSGYNEQFF
TGCAGTGCTAGGACTAGCGGGTACAATGAGCAGTTCTTC
>few|TRBJ2-3|TRBD2|TRBV11-2
CASSPRLAGERDTQYF
TGTGCCAGCAGCCCGCGACTAGCGGGAGAGAGAGATACGCAGTATTTT
>many|TRBJ1-3|-|TRBV29-1
CSVQSASGNTIYF
TGCAGCGTTCAGAGTGCCTCTGGAAACACCATATATTTT
>-|TRBJ2-1|-|TRBV7-2
CASSPSGTPDNEQFF
TGTGCCAGCAGCCCGTCCGGGACACCTGACAATGAGCAGTTCTTC
>-|TRBJ2-7|TRBD1|TRBV28
CASSSPTGIGEQYF
TGTGCCAGCAGTTCTCCGACAGGGATAGGCGAGCAGTACTTC
>-|TRBJ1-5|-|TRBV28
CASSERELGIQPQHF
TGTGCCAGCAGTGAGCGGGAGCTCGGAATTCAGCCCCAGCATTTT
>few|TRBJ2-7|TRBD2|TRBV12-3/TRBV12-4
CASKLGLAESYEQYF
TGTGCCAGCAAGCTGGGACTAGCCGAGTCCTACGAGCAGTACTTC
>-|TRBJ1-2|-|TRBV29-1
CSVEAELDYGYTF
TGCAGCGTTGAGGCCGAACTAGACTATGGCTACACCTTC
>few|TRBJ2-1|TRBD2|TRBV14
CASSRTTLAGASYNEQFF
TGTGCCAGCAGCCGAACAACTTTAGCGGGAGCCTCCTACAATGAGCAGTTCTTC
>-|TRBJ2-2|-|TRBV30
CAWMGRANTGELFF
TGTGCCTGGATGGGGCGTGCGAACACCGGGGAGCTGTTTTTT
>few|TRBJ2-7|TRBD1|TRBV29-1
CSVEGTGLDEQYF
TGCAGCGTTGAAGGGACAGGGCTGGACGAGCAGTACTTC
>-|TRBJ1-1|-|TRBV7-9
CASSSSGENTEAFF
TGTGCCAGCAGCAGCAGTGGGGAGAACACTGAAGCTTTCTTT
>-|TRBJ1-2|TRBD1|TRBV20-1
CSAPRQGESRDYGYTF
TGCAGTGCCCCTCGACAGGGTGAGTCCAGAGACTATGGCTACACCTTC
>-|TRBJ2-1|-|TRBV18
CASSPPVGGNEQFF
TGTGCCAGCTCACCGCCAGTAGGGGGGAATGAGCAGTTCTTC
>-|TRBJ1-5|-|TRBV28
CASTVANQPQHF
TGTGCCAGCACCGTGGCTAATCAGCCCCAGCATTTT
>many|TRBJ2-7|-|TRBV7-2
CASSLAATPAYEQYF
TGTGCCAGCAGCTTAGCAGCGACACCTGCCTACGAGCAGTACTTC
>few|TRBJ2-7|-|TRBV5-4
CASSFGVLKDEQYF
TGTGCCAGCAGCTTTGGGGTTTTAAAGGACGAGCAGTACTTC
>many|TRBJ2-5|TRBD2|TRBV6-2/TRBV6-3
CASSYGREYETQYF
TGTGCCAGCAGTTACGGGCGGGAGTACGAGACCCAGTACTTC
>-|TRBJ2-5|TRBD2|TRBV12-3/TRBV12-4
CASSERTSGGKETQYF
TGTGCCAGCAGTGAGAGGACTAGCGGGGGAAAAGAGACCCAGTACTTC
>once|TRBJ2-1|-|TRBV11-2
CASSFTPSGNYNEQFF
TGTGCCAGCAGCTTCACCCCCTCAGGGAACTACAATGAGCAGTTCTTC
>-|TRBJ2-2|TRBD1|TRBV29-1
CSVEDDRAAGELFF
TGCAGCGTTGAAGATGACAGGGCCGCCGGGGAGCTGTTTTTT
>many|TRBJ1-1|-|TRBV7-6
CASSLSGLTEAFF
TGTGCCAGCAGCTTGTCGGGATTAACTGAAGCTTTCTTT
>-|TRBJ2-1|-|TRBV7-9
CASNSVSTYPANNEQFF
TGTGCCAGCAACTCGGTATCGACCTACCCAGCCAACAATGAGCAGTTCTTC
>-|TRBJ2-1|-|TRBV30
CAWWGYGQRDSYNEQFF
TGTGCCTGGTGGGGATATGGGCAGAGAGACTCCTACAATGAGCAGTTCTTC
>-|TRBJ1-1|TRBD1|TRBV13
CASSFPTGVNTEAFF
TGTGCCAGCAGCTTCCCAACAGGGGTGAACACTGAAGCTTTCTTT
>-|TRBJ2-3|TRBD2|TRBV27
CASSPGGLAGSHNTQYF
TGTGCCAGCAGCCCGGGCGGGCTAGCGGGGTCCCACAATACGCAGTATTTT
>many|TRBJ1-1|-|TRBV7-9
CASSLGSGQNTEAFF
TGTGCCAGCAGCTTAGGGTCGGGACAGAACACTGAAGCTTTCTTT
>few|TRBJ2-2|-|TRBV7-8
CASSPAGTGELFF
TGTGCCAGCAGCCCAGCCGGGACCGGGGAGCTGTTTTTT
>-|TRBJ1-5|TRBD1|TRBV2
CASTPGGDSFGGQPQHF
TGTGCCAGCACCCCGGGGGGGGACAGTTTTGGAGGGCAGCCCCAGCATTTT
>many|TRBJ2-1|TRBD2|TRBV5-6
CASSLGASGPIGNEQFF
TGTGCCAGCAGCTTGGGCGCTAGCGGTCCCATAGGGAATGAGCAGTTCTTC
>-|TRBJ2-7|TRBD2|TRBV7-9
CASSLVAGVGEQYF
TGTGCCAGCAGCTTAGTAGCGGGAGTGGGTGAGCAGTACTTC
>-|TRBJ2-5|-|TRBV2
CASNGLQETQYF
TGTGCCAGCAATGGCCTTCAAGAGACCCAGTACTTC
>-|TRBJ1-5|-|TRBV6-2/TRBV6-3
CASSRPPQGSDQPQHF
TGTGCCAGCAGCCGACCCCCACAGGGATCGGATCAGCCCCAGCATTTT